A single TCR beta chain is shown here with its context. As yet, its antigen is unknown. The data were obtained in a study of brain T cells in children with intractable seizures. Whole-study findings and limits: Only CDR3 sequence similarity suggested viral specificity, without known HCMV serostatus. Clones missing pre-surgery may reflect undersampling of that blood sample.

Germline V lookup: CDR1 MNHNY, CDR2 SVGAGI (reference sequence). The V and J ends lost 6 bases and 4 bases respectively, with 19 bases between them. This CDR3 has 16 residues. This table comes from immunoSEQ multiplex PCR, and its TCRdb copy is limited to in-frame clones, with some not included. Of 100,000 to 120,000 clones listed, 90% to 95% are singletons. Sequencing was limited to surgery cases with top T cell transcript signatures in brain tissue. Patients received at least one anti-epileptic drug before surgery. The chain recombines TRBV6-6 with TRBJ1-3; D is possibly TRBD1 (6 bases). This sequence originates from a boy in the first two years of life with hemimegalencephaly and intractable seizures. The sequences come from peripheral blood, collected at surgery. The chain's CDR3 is CASSPKAPGVGNTIYF. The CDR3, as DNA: TGTGCCAGCAGCCCCAAGGCCCCAGGGGTCGGAAACACCATATATTTT.